This TCR beta chain stems from a study of cytomegalovirus exposure and HLA in healthy donors. Study-level background: From 190 million or so T cells, an earlier analysis saw approximately 110 million unique TCR beta sequences. Study-wide findings and caveats: Apparent HLA restriction characterized most CMV-associated TCR beta chains in a later analysis.

This clone was counted between two and nine times. Its antigen is not identified. PCR employed 60 Vbeta and 13 Jbeta primers. This table comes from immunoSEQ multiplex PCR, and its TCRdb copy is limited to in-frame clones, with some not included. The sample lists roughly 240,000 clones, roughly 78% seen once, with more than 0.45% in the top ten. The material sequenced was PBMCs. The receptor was isolated from a boy aged 5-17 years in good health and CMV-seronegative.

The CDR3 here is CASSLDQGAKFYGYTF. The CDR3 region has the DNA TGTGCCAGCAGCTTAGACCAGGGGGCGAAATTCTATGGCTACACCTTC. This rearrangement joins TRBV11-3 to TRBJ1-2, with TRBD1 matching over 8 bases. CDR3 length: 16 amino acids. With V trimmed by 0 bases and J by 4 bases, 7 bases remained unmatched. Germline V gene data show CDR1 as SGHNT and CDR2 as YENEEA.